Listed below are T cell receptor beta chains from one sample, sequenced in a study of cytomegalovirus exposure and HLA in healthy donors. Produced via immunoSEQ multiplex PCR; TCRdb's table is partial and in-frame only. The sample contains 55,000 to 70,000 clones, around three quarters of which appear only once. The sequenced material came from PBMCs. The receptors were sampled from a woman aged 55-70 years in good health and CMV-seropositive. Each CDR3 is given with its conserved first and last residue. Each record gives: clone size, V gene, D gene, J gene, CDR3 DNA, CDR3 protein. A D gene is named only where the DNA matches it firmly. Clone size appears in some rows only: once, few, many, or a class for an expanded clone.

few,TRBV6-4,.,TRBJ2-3,TGTGGAAACTTAAGCCACACAGATACGCAGTATTTT,CGNLSHTDTQYF
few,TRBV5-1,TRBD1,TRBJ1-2,TGCGCCAGCAGCCTGGGACAGACCTTATCCGGCTACACCTTC,CASSLGQTLSGYTF
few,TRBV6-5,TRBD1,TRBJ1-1,TGTGCCAGCAGAAGGGACAGGGAATCGACTGAAGCTTTCTTT,CASRRDRESTEAFF
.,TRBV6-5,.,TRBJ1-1,TGTGCCAGCAGTTACTCGGGCCGAGACACTGAAGCTTTCTTT,CASSYSGRDTEAFF
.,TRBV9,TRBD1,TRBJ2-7,TGTGCCAGCAGCGCCAAGTCGGGACAGGGCAACTACGAGCAGTACTTC,CASSAKSGQGNYEQYF
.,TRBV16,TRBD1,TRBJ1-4,TGTGCCAGCAGCCCTTCTGGACAGGGGAACGAAAAACTGTTTTTT,CASSPSGQGNEKLFF
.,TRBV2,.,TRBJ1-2,TGTGCCAGCAGTGAAGCGCTTTGGGGTGCCAGGGACTATGGCTACACCTTC,CASSEALWGARDYGYTF
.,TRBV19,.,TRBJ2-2,TGTGCCAGTAGGAGGGCAGGGGTTACCGGGGAGCTGTTTTTT,CASRRAGVTGELFF
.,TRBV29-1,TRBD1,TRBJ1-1,TGCAGCGTTGAAGCCGACAGGGTCAGTGCTTTCTTT,CSVEADRVSAFF
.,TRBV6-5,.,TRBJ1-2,TGTGCCAGCAGTTACTCGAGAACTCACCCTAACTATGGCTACACCTTC,CASSYSRTHPNYGYTF
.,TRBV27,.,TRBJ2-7,TGTTCCAGCAGTTTGTCGAGGGTGGGCCTCAACGAGCAGTACTTC,CSSSLSRVGLNEQYF
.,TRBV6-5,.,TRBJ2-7,TGTGCCAGCAGCACCCGACAGACCTCCTACGAGCAGTACTTC,CASSTRQTSYEQYF
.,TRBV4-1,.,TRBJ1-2,TGCGCCAGCAGCCAAGATCTTGTACTGTCCTATGGCTACACCTTC,CASSQDLVLSYGYTF
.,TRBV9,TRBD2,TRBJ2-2,TGTGCCAGCAGCGTAGGGTACAGGACTAGCGGCCGCCAGAGAACCGGGGAGCTGTTTTTT,CASSVGYRTSGRQRTGELFF
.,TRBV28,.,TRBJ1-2,TGTGCCAGCAGTTTGAGCAGGAACTATGGCTACACCTTC,CASSLSRNYGYTF
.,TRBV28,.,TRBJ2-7,TGTGCCAGCAGTTTGGAGGGGTACGAGCAGTACTTC,CASSLEGYEQYF
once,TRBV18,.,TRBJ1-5,TGTGCCAGCTCACTACTGGGCGGGAGAGATAGCAATCAGCCCCAGCATTTT,CASSLLGGRDSNQPQHF
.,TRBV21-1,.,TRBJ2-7,TGTGCCAGCACGCATGCTGTGAGCCGGGACAGGGAAACCTACGAGCAGTACTTC,CASTHAVSRDRETYEQYF
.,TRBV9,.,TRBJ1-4,TGTGCCAGCAGTGGCGATGGGACAATGGGTGAAAAACTGTTTTTT,CASSGDGTMGEKLFF
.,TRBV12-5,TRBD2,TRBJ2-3,TGTGCTAGTGGTTTGGGTATGGGCGGGAGCGACACAGATACGCAGTATTTT,CASGLGMGGSDTDTQYF
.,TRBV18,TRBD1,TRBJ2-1,TGTGCCAGCTCATCCACAGGGGACAATGAGCAGTTCTTC,CASSSTGDNEQFF
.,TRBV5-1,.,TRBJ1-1,TGCGCCAGCAGCGGAGCAGGGGTACGGACTGAAGCTTTCTTT,CASSGAGVRTEAFF
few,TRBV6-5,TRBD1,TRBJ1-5,TGTGCCAGCAGTTACGGGGGACAGGTAGAGCAGCCCCAGCATTTT,CASSYGGQVEQPQHF
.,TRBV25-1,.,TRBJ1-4,TGTGCCAGCACCACACCCTGGACTCCAACTAATGAAAAACTGTTTTTT,CASTTPWTPTNEKLFF
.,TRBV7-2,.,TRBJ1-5,TGTGCCAGCAGCCCCCGATGGGGAGGGGATCAGCCCCAGCATTTT,CASSPRWGGDQPQHF
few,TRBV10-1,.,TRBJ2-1,TGCGCCAGTAGCGGCACCCGCTCCTACAATGAGCAGTTCTTC,CASSGTRSYNEQFF
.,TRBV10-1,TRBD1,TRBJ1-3,TGCGCCATCCCAAACGGGACAGGTGGAAACACCATATATTTT,CAIPNGTGGNTIYF
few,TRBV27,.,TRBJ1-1,TGTGCCAGCAGTCGATCGGGGGTTCGCGAAGCTTTCTTT,CASSRSGVREAFF
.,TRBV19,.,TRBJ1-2,TGTGCCAGTAGTATCAGCAGGGCGGCCTCCTATGGCTACACCTTC,CASSISRAASYGYTF
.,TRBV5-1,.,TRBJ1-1,TGCGCCAGCAGCTACAACCAGGGCGCAAGCACTGAAGCTTTCTTT,CASSYNQGASTEAFF
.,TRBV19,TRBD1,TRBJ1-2,TGTGCCAGTAGCGGACAGGCCTCGCCTAACTATGGCTACACCTTC,CASSGQASPNYGYTF
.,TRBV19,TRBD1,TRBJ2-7,TGTGCCAGTAGTCTGGACAGGAGCTCCTACGAGCAGTACTTC,CASSLDRSSYEQYF
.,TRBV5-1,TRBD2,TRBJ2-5,TGCGCCAGCAGCCTAGCGGGGGGAGAGACCCAGTACTTC,CASSLAGGETQYF
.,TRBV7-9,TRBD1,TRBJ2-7,TGTGCCAGCAGCTTAGTTTTAGACAGGGCCTACGAGCAGTACTTC,CASSLVLDRAYEQYF
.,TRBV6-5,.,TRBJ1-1,TGTGCCAGCAGTTACGGGGGGGACACTGAAGCTTTCTTT,CASSYGGDTEAFF
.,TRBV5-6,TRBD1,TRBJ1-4,TGTGCCAGCAGCTTAGGGACAGCAACTAATGAAAAACTGTTTTTT,CASSLGTATNEKLFF
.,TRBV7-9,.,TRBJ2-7,TGTGCGAAGCCTACGTCCTACGAGCAGTACTTC,CAKPTSYEQYF
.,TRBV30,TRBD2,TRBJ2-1,TGTGCCTGGAGTGTCGCGGGGGGGCGAGAGCAGTTCTTC,CAWSVAGGREQFF
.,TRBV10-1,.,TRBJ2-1,TGCGCCAGCAGTGAGTCGTTGGACTCAAGGTGGGATGAGCAGTTCTTC,CASSESLDSRWDEQFF
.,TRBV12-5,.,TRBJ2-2,TGTGCTAGTGGTCTTACAGATATCACCGGGGAGCTGTTTTTT,CASGLTDITGELFF